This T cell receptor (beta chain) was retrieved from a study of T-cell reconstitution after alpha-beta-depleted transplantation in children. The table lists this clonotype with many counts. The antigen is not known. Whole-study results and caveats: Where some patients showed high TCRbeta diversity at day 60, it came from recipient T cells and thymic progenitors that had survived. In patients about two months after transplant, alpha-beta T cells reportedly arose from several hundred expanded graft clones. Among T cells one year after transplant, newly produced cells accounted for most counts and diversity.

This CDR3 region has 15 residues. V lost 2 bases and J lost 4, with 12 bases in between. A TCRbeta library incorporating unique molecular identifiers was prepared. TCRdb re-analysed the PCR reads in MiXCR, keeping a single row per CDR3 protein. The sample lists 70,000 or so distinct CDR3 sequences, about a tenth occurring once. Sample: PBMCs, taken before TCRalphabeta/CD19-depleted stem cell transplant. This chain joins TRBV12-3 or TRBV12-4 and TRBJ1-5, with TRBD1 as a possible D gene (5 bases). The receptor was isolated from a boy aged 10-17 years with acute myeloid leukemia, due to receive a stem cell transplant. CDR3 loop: CASSLTRQSNQPQHF. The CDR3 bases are TGTGCCAGCAGTTTAACCCGACAGAGTAATCAGCCCCAGCATTTT.